Listed here is a single T cell receptor (beta chain). This sample is part of a study of blood T cell repertoires in COVID-19. Participants spanned ages about 18 to 89 years and resided in 20 to 30 US areas. Data came from immunoSEQ multiplex PCR; TCRdb stores just in-frame clones and leaves some out. The sample has some 250,000 clones; roughly 89% are singletons. Sequenced: PBMCs or T cells enriched from blood (not recorded which). The clonotype originates from a woman in her 30s with acute COVID-19.

The CDR3 nucleotides read TGTGCCAGCAGCTTGGGGCGGCACAGGGCCCACGAGCAGTACTTC. Translation: CASSLGRHRAHEQYF. The rearrangement joins TRBV5-6 to TRBJ2-7; possible D gene TRBD1, 6 bases. The CDR3 length is 15 residues. Germline V CDR1 and CDR2: SGHDT, YYEEEE. The V and J ends lost 0 bases and 5 bases respectively, with 15 bases between them.